Ten or more counts support the clone carrying this TCR beta chain. This record belongs to a study of CD8+CD57+ T cells in acquired aplastic anemia. This CDR3 comprises 15 residues. Between the trimmed V and J ends, which lost 5 bases and 2 bases, there was a span of 16 bases. Germline V gene data show CDR1 as DFQATT and CDR2 as SNEGSKA (reference sequence). Profiling that covered TCR beta VDJ and CDR3 relied on genomic DNA as its template. TCRdb ran MiXCR on the reads and lists one entry per CDR3 protein. The top ten hold around 1.1% of the sample, which has some 170,000 distinct CDR3 sequences, under 55% seen once. Patients who underwent sequencing had shown CD8+CD57+ cell expansion by flow cytometry.

Specimen: sorted CD4+, CD8+, or CD8+CD57+ T cells (not recorded which) from PBMCs. The V call is TRBV20-1, the J call TRBJ1-5; perhaps TRBD1 as D (6 bases). The sequence was obtained from a human donor with aplastic anemia. CDR3 residues: CSARLQGPRNQPQHF. The CDR3 coding sequence is TGCAGTGCTCGTCTACAGGGACCGCGCAATCAGCCCCAGCATTTT.